The 32 T cell receptor beta chains below all came from one sample that was sequenced in a study of blood T cells in healthy people across ages. The second PCR ran roughly 6 to 12 cycles with a sample-barcoded 5' primer and J-beta primers. MiXCR, run by TCRdb on the 5' RACE reads, gives a single entry per CDR3 protein. The sample records 1 million to 1.2 million distinct CDR3 sequences, around two fifths being singletons. Input material: blood. These receptors all stem from a man between 18 and 29 years old in good health.

The chain has TRBV2 and TRBJ1-1; D may be TRBD1 (5 bases). This CDR3 has 14 residues. Trimming left V 3 bases short and J 11 bases short, with 19 bases between. Germline V lookup: CDR1 SNHLY, CDR2 FYNNEI. The CDR3 loop is CASSEGRGSRGAFF. The CDR3 nucleotides read TGTGCCAGCAGTGAGGGGCGAGGGTCCCGGGGTGCTTTCTTT.

This clonotype occurred a few times. The V and J genes are TRBV5-4 and TRBJ2-7; tentative D call: TRBD2 (6 bases). V lost 3 bases and J 1 base, leaving 20 bases between the germline ends. CDR3 length: 17 residues. Germline lookup yields CDR1 SGHNT and CDR2 YYREEE (reference sequence). The CDR3 DNA reads as TGTGCCAGCAGCTGGGCCCCGGGGGAAGGTGGATCCTACGAGCAGTACTTC. It codes for CASSWAPGEGGSYEQYF. Full variable domain (remainder filled in from reference TRBV5-4 and TRBJ2-7): ETGVTQSPTHLIKTRGQQVTLRCSSQSGHNTVSWYQQALGQGPQFIFQYYREEENGRGNFPPRFSGLQFPNYSSELNVNALELDDSALYLCASSWAPGEGGSYEQYFGPGTRLTVT.

As to this clonotype: Sequence at one end of the junction differs from germline and may be a read error. V usage is TRBV27 and J usage is TRBJ1-4, with D hard to call. The length of the CDR3 is 11 residues. Germline-derived CDR1 and CDR2 are MNHEY and SMNVEV (reference sequence). The CDR3, as DNA: TGTACCAGCAGTGGTGGTGAAAAACTGTTTTTT. Protein sequence: CTSSGGEKLFF. The full variable domain, completed using reference TRBV27 and TRBJ1-4, is EAQVTQNPRYLITVTGKKLTVTCSQNMNHEYMSWYRQDPGLGLRQIYYSMNVEVTDKGDVPEGYKVSRKEKRNFPLILESPSPNQTSLYFCTSSGGEKLFFGSGTQLSVL.

On this clonotype: At one boundary the junction diverges from the germline segment, which might be a read error. The chain links TRBV7-2 to TRBJ2-7; D may be TRBD2 (6 bases). CDR1 is SGHTA and CDR2 is FQGNSA in the germline V gene. The CDR3 extends over 13 amino acids. The CDR3 is CASSVAVEYEQYF. The CDR3 region has the DNA TGTGCCAGCAGCGTAGCGGTCGAATACGAGCAGTACTTC.

In its sample, this clonotype was seen a few times. The genes are TRBV10-3 and TRBJ2-3, with a possible D match to TRBD2 (6 bases). V lost 5 bases and J 2 bases, leaving 11 bases between the germline ends. The germline gives CDR1 ENHRY, CDR2 SYGVKD. The CDR3 runs to 14 residues. DNA for the CDR3: TGTGCCATCAGTCACGGGGGAGACACAGATACGCAGTATTTT. This gives the protein CAISHGGDTDTQYF.

The rearrangement uses TRBV27 and TRBJ1-5, with 10 bases identical to TRBD1. The CDR3 consists of 16 residues. V trimming: 4 bases; J trimming: 4 bases; junction bases outside the gene matches: 7. Germline V gene data show CDR1 as MNHEY and CDR2 as SMNVEV (reference sequence). The CDR3 protein is CASSSRTGGRNQPQHF. In DNA form, the CDR3 reads TGTGCCAGCAGTTCGCGGACAGGGGGGAGAAATCAGCCCCAGCATTTT.

In its sample, this clonotype was seen a few times. The chain uses TRBV19 and TRBJ2-3; 8 nucleotides match TRBD1. In germline, CDR1 is LNHDA, CDR2 SQIVND (reference sequence). After removal of 5 bases from V and 3 bases from J, the junction contained 7 bases not matched to a gene. CDR3 length: 15 residues. CDR3 amino acids: CASSAWTGPTDTQYF. As DNA, the CDR3 is TGTGCCAGTAGTGCCTGGACAGGGCCAACAGATACGCAGTATTTT.

The chain carries TRBV4-3 and TRBJ2-7; no clear D. CDR3 length: 15 residues. V was shortened by 2 bases and J by 3 bases, with 14 bases between the two germline ends. Germline CDR1 LGHNA, CDR2 YSLEER. Written as DNA, the CDR3 is TGCGCCAGCAGCCAAAACCCGGGCGGTCACTACGAGCAGTACTTC. The encoded protein is CASSQNPGGHYEQYF.

The chain is built from TRBV25-1 and TRBJ1-2; D unclear. The CDR3 runs 13 residues. Germline V CDR1 and CDR2: MGHDK, SYGVNS. V lost 1 base to trimming and J lost 7 bases, with 10 bases between them. CDR3 DNA sequence: TGTGCCAGCAGTGAATCGTCCCCCGGTGGCTACACCTTC. This gives the protein CASSESSPGGYTF.

This clonotype was observed a single time. The chain links TRBV14 to TRBJ1-2; D is perhaps TRBD1 (6 bases). This CDR3 is 15 amino acids long. Germline CDR1 SGHDN, CDR2 FVKESK. With 3 bases removed from V and 4 bases from J, the gap between germline ends came to 15 bases. The CDR3 nucleotides read TGTGCCAGCAGCCAGGGGGGGCTGAAAAGCTATGGCTACACCTTC. Protein sequence: CASSQGGLKSYGYTF.

The chain employs TRBV29-1 and TRBJ1-1; TRBD1 aligns across 7 bases. From germline, CDR1 is SQVTM and CDR2 ANQGSEA. The CDR3 contains 14 residues. The trim removed 6 bases at V and 4 bases at J, leaving 11 bases unmatched. CDR3 coding DNA: TGCAGCGTCCCCGACAGGGTCGTCGCCACTGAAGCTTTCTTT. Protein product: CSVPDRVVATEAFF.

The CDR3 nucleotides read TGTGCCAGCTCCGAGGGGCCGACTAATTCACCCCTCCACTTT. Its translation: CASSEGPTNSPLHF. The chain joins TRBV9 to TRBJ1-6; weak D call: TRBD1 (5 bases). Germline V gene lookup returns CDR1 SGDLS and CDR2 YYNGEE. This CDR3 comprises 14 residues. V lost 7 bases and J lost 6, with 14 bases in between.

Turning to this clonotype: The junction shows a germline mismatch at one end, possibly a read error. The rearrangement joins TRBV10-3 to TRBJ1-1; D not certain. Germline V gene sequence: CDR1 ENHRY, CDR2 SYGVKD. This CDR3 contains 15 residues. CDR3 protein: CAISERPDRVTKAFF. The CDR3 nucleotides read TGTGCCATCAGTGAGAGGCCGGACCGTGTCACTAAAGCTTTCTTT.

The sample holds one count of this clonotype. J is TRBJ2-5 and V is TRBV4-2, with D perhaps given as TRBD1 or TRBD2 (6 bases each). There are 18 residues in the CDR3. Trimming left V 4 bases short and J 11 bases short, with 32 bases between. The germline V gene encodes CDR1 LGHNA and CDR2 YNFKEQ. CDR3: CASSRRGPTGQHLVEQYF. DNA for the CDR3: TGTGCCAGCAGCCGCCGGGGGCCAACGGGTCAGCATTTAGTTGAGCAGTACTTC.

This chain joins TRBV28 and TRBJ2-1; a weak D match, TRBD1 (5 bases). CDR3 length: 16 amino acids. Germline CDR1 reads MDHEN; CDR2 reads SYDVKM. V lost 5 bases and J 3 bases, leaving 17 bases between the germline ends. CDR3 DNA sequence: TGTGCCAGCAGTACCGTCTCAGGGTTTGTCTACAATGAGCAGTTCTTC. This translates into CASSTVSGFVYNEQFF. Combining the CDR3 with reference TRBV28 and TRBJ2-1 gives the whole variable domain DVKVTQSSRYLVKRTGEKVFLECVQDMDHENMFWYRQDPGLGLRLIYFSYDVKMKEKGDIPEGYSVSREKKERFSLILESASTNQTSMYLCASSTVSGFVYNEQFFGPGTRLTVL.

This clonotype was found many times. The chain uses TRBV20-1 and TRBJ2-3; D is unclear. The germline V gene encodes CDR1 DFQATT and CDR2 SNEGSKA (reference sequence). There are 11 residues in the CDR3. The CDR3 spells CSVSRPDTQYF. The CDR3 DNA reads TGCAGCGTTTCCCGGCCAGATACGCAGTATTTT.

This clonotype was counted a few times. CDR3 nucleotide sequence: TGCGCCAGCGGCACAGGGTTATTGGAGACCCAGTACTTC. Encoded protein: CASGTGLLETQYF. The genes are TRBV5-1 and TRBJ2-5; D may be TRBD1 (6 bases). In germline, CDR1 is SGHRS, CDR2 YFSETQ. The CDR3 has 13 residues. The V gene lost 7 bases and the J gene lost 5 bases, with 15 bases spanning the gap. The whole variable domain, remainder taken from reference TRBV5-1 and TRBJ2-5, is KAGVTQTPRYLIKTRGQQVTLSCSPISGHRSVSWYQQTPGQGLQFLFEYFSETQRNKGNFPGRFSGRQFSNSRSEMNVSTLELGDSALYLCASGTGLLETQYFGPGTRLLVL.

The chain has TRBV6-4 and TRBJ2-3; perhaps TRBD2 as D (5 bases). The CDR3 is 14 amino acids. CDR1 and CDR2 from the germline V gene are MRHNA and SNTAGT. V was shortened by 8 bases and J by 2 bases, with 14 bases between the two germline ends. The CDR3 sequence: CASGEKTTTDTQYF. CDR3 nucleotide sequence: TGTGCCAGCGGGGAAAAGACTACCACAGATACGCAGTATTTT.

This clonotype was counted a few times. The J gene is TRBJ1-1, the V gene TRBV6-2 or TRBV6-3; D call uncertain. The CDR3 extends over 14 amino acids. Per germline, CDR1 MNHEY and CDR2 SVGEGT. V lost 2 bases and J lost 2, with 9 bases in between. DNA for the CDR3: TGTGCCAGCAGTTACCTAACTAGAAACACTGAAGCTTTCTTT. Translated, it gives CASSYLTRNTEAFF.

The gene calls are TRBV28 and TRBJ2-5; 8 bases are a match to TRBD2. Losses at the gene ends were 3 bases for V and 11 bases for J; bases not matched to a gene: 5. CDR1 is MDHEN, CDR2 SYDVKM, per germline. CDR3 size: 12 residues. Here the CDR3 DNA reads TGTGCCAGCAGTTTTGGGACTAGAGAGCAGTACTTC. It codes for CASSFGTREQYF.

This clonotype has a handful of counts. The gene calls are TRBV10-3 and TRBJ2-1; 7 bases map to TRBD1. Looked up from germline, CDR1 is ENHRY and CDR2 is SYGVKD. V trimming: 6 bases; J trimming: 3 bases; junction bases outside the gene matches: 5. This CDR3 is 14 amino acids long. CDR3 loop: CAISGQEFYNEQFF. The CDR3 DNA sequence: TGTGCCATCAGCGGACAGGAATTCTACAATGAGCAGTTCTTC.

The table lists this clonotype with a few counts. CDR3 amino acids: CASSDAAGGNEQFF. The CDR3 nucleotides read TGTGCCAGCAGTGACGCAGCGGGGGGCAATGAGCAGTTCTTC. The chain is built from TRBV6-4 and TRBJ2-1; TRBD2 matches at 9 bases. Losses at the gene ends were 2 bases for V and 6 bases for J; bases not matched to a gene: 2. CDR3 length: 14 residues. Germline V gene data show CDR1 as MRHNA and CDR2 as SNTAGT.

This clonotype was seen more than once but under ten times. V is TRBV7-9 and J is TRBJ1-2; D gene unclear. This CDR3 comprises 17 residues. V lost 0 bases and J lost 9, with 23 bases in between. The germline CDR1 and CDR2 sequences are SEHNR and FQNEAQ (reference sequence). CDR3 amino acids: CASSLAFGPTTISSYTF. For the CDR3, the DNA is TGTGCCAGCAGCTTAGCGTTTGGGCCAACAACAATTTCCAGCTACACCTTC.

This clonotype occurred a few times. The chain employs TRBV15 and TRBJ1-1; D is ambiguous. Germline CDR1 and CDR2: LNHNV and YYDKDF (reference sequence). V lost 0 bases and J lost 1, with 3 bases in between. The CDR3 length is 13 residues. CDR3 in DNA: TGTGCCACCAGCAGAGAAGGGAACACTGAAGCTTTCTTT. This translates into CATSREGNTEAFF.

This clonotype occurred a few times. The chain joins TRBV21-1 to TRBJ1-2; the table's D call, TRBD1, was not checked against the DNA. TRBV21-1 is annotated as a pseudogene. CDR3 length equals 16 residues. CDR3 DNA: TGTGCCAGCAGCAATAGGCTTCAGGGTGCTAACTATGGCTACACCTTC. Its protein product is CASSNRLQGANYGYTF.

In this sample, this clonotype turned up many times. The V gene is TRBV4-3, the J gene TRBJ2-1, with a tentative D call TRBD1 (6 bases). Germline V CDR1 and CDR2: LGHNA, YSLEER. Trimming stripped 2 bases from V and 4 bases from J, with 9 bases between. The CDR3 is 14 residues long. The CDR3 nucleotides are TGCGCCAGCAGCCAACGGGACACATACAATGAGCAGTTCTTC. Translation gives CASSQRDTYNEQFF.

This sequence joins TRBV20-1 and TRBJ2-5; TRBD2 might be the D (7 bases). Between the trimmed V and J ends, which lost 4 bases and 5 bases, there was a span of 17 bases. The CDR3 spans 14 residues. Germline V gene data show CDR1 as DFQATT and CDR2 as SNEGSKA (reference sequence). The DNA of the CDR3 is TGCAGTGCTACGATTGCGGGGGCGGTTGAGACCCAGTACTTC. The encoded protein is CSATIAGAVETQYF.

The J gene is TRBJ2-3, the V gene TRBV5-1, with 8 bases matching TRBD1. CDR1 is SGHRS and CDR2 is YFSETQ in the germline V gene. The ends lost 3 bases at V and 4 bases at J; junction bases unmatched: 7. CDR3 length: 15 amino acids. The CDR3 loop reads CASSYRTGFSDTQYF. Here the CDR3 DNA reads TGCGCCAGCAGCTACCGGACAGGGTTTTCAGATACGCAGTATTTT.

The sample holds a few counts of this clonotype. This rearrangement joins TRBV12-3 or TRBV12-4 to TRBJ1-4; D is undetermined. There are 19 residues in the CDR3. Trimming left V 4 bases short and J 0 bases short, with 21 bases between. CDR3: CASSSPRTRFFATNEKLFF. For the CDR3, the DNA is TGTGCCAGCAGTTCCCCCCGGACGCGGTTTTTTGCAACTAATGAAAAACTGTTTTTT.

The table lists this clonotype with a few counts. The rearrangement joins TRBV4-2 to TRBJ1-3; D not certain. CDR1 and CDR2 from the germline V gene are LGHNA and YNFKEQ. Trimming removed 4 bases at V and 8 bases at J, with 6 bases between. The length of the CDR3 is 11 residues. In nucleotides, the CDR3 is TGTGCCAGCAGCCGTGAGGACACCATATATTTT. It is translated as CASSREDTIYF.

Only one count was recorded for this clonotype. This chain joins TRBV20-1 and TRBJ2-4; TRBD1 matches at 10 bases. J gave up 0 bases and V 1 base, and 15 bases lay outside the gene matches. The V gene's germline CDR1 is DFQATT and CDR2 SNEGSKA (reference sequence). CDR3 size: 20 residues. The CDR3 DNA reads as TGCAGTGCTAGAGTTGCCCACATGGGACAGGGGACTTTAGCCAAAAACATTCAGTACTTC. It encodes CSARVAHMGQGTLAKNIQYF.

The J gene is TRBJ2-7, the V gene TRBV6-1; TRBD1 aligns across 11 bases. In germline, CDR1 is MNHNS, CDR2 SASEGT. There are 13 residues in the CDR3. The junction had 10 bases not matched to a gene; V was cut back by 6 bases and J by 12 bases. The CDR3 coding sequence is TGTGCCAGCAGGCCGGGGACAGGGGGAATTCGGTACTTC. Encoded protein: CASRPGTGGIRYF.